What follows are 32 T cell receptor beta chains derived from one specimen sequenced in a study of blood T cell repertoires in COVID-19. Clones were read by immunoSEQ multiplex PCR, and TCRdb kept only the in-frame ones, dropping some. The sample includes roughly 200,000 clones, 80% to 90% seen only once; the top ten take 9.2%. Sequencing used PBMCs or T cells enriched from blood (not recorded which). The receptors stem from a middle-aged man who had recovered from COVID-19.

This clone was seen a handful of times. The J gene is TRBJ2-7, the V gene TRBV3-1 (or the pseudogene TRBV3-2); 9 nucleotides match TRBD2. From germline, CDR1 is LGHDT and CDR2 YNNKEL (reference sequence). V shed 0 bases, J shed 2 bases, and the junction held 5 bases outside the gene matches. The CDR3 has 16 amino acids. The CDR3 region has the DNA TGTGCCAGCAGCCAAGAGTCTAGCGGGGATCCCTACGAGCAGTACTTC. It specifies CASSQESSGDPYEQYF.

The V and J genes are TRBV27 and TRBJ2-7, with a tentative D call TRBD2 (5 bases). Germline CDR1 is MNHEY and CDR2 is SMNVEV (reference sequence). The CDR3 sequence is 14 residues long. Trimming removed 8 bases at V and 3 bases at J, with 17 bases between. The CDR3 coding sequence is TGTGCCAGCTCAAGACTACCTCCCAACTACGAGCAGTACTTC. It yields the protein CASSRLPPNYEQYF.

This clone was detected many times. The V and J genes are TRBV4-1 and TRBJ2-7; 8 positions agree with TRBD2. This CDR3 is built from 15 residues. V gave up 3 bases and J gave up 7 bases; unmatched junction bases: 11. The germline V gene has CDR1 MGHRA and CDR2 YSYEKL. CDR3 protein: CASSQGPSGPQEQYF. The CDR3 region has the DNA TGCGCCAGCAGCCAGGGGCCTAGCGGGCCCCAGGAGCAGTACTTC.

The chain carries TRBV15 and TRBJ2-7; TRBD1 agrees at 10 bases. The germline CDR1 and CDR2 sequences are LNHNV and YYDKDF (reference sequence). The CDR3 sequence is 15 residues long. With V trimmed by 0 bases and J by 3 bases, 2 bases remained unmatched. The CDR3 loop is CATSRDGTGVYEQYF. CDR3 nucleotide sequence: TGTGCCACCAGCAGAGATGGGACAGGGGTCTACGAGCAGTACTTC.

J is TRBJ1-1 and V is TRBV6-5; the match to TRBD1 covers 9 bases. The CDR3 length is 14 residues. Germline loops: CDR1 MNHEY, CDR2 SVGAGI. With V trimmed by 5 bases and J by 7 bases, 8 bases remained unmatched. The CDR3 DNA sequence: TGTGCCAGCAGTCGCACAGGGGGCAGAATTGAAGCTTTCTTT. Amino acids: CASSRTGGRIEAFF.

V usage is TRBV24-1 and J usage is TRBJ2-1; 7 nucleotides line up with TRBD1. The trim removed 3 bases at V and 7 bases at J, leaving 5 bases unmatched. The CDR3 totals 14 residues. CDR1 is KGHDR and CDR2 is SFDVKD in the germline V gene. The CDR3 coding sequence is TGTGCCACCAGTGATACGCTCAGGGGGAATGAGCAGTTCTTC. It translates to CATSDTLRGNEQFF.

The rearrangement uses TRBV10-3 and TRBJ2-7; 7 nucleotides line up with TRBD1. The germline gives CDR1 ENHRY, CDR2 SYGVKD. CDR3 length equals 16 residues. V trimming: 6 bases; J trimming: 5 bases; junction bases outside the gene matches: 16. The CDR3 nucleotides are TGTGCCATCAGGGTCTTAGAAAAGGGGGCAGTCCACGAGCAGTACTTC. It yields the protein CAIRVLEKGAVHEQYF.

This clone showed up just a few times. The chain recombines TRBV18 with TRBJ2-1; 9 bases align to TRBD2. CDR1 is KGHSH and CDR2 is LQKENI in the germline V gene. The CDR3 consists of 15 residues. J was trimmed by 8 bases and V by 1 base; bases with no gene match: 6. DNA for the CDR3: TGTGCCAGCTCACCACAGCTAGCGGGGACAGATGAGCAGTTCTTC. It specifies CASSPQLAGTDEQFF.

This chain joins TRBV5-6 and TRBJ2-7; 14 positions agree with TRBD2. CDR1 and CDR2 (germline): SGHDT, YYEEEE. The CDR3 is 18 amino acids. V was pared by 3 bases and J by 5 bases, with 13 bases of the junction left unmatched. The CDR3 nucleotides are TGTGCCAGCAGCTCGCGGACTAGCGGGAGGATACATCGGGACGAGCAGTACTTC. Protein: CASSSRTSGRIHRDEQYF.

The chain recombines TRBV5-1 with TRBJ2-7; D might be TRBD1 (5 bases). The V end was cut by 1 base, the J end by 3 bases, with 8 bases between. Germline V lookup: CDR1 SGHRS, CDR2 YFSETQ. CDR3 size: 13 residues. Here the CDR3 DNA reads TGCGCCAGCAGCTTGTTTCAGGGCTACGAGCAGTACTTC. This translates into CASSLFQGYEQYF.

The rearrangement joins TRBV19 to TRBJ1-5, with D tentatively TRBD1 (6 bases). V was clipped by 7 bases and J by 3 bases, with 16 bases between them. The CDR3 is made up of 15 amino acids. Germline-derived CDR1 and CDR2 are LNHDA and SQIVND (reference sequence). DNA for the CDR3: TGTGCCAGTAAAACCGTACAGGGAGACAATCAGCCCCAGCATTTT. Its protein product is CASKTVQGDNQPQHF.

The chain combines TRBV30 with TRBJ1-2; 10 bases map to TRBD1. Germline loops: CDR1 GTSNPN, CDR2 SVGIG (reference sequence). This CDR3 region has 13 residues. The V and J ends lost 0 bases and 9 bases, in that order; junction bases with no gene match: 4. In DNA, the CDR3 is TGTGCCTGGAGTGTTGGGACAGGGGCTCGCTACACCTTC. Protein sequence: CAWSVGTGARYTF.

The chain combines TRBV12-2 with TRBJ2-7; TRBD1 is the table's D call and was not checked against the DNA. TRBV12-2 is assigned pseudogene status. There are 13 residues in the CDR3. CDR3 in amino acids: CASRGSTGSEQYF. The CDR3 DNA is TGTGCAAGTCGCGGATCGACAGGGAGCGAGCAGTACTTC.

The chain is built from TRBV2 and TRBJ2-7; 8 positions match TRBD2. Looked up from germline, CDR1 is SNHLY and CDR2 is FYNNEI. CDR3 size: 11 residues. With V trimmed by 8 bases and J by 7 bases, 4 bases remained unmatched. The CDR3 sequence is CASRGGPEQYF. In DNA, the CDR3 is TGTGCCAGCCGGGGGGGCCCAGAGCAGTACTTC.

CDR3 DNA: TGTGCCAGCAGCCAAGATAAAGGGACTACGAACACCGGGGAGCTGTTTTTT. Translation: CASSQDKGTTNTGELFF. This chain uses TRBV4-2 with TRBJ2-2, with TRBD2 matching 7 bases. With 0 bases clipped from V and 0 bases from J, the junction kept 4 bases outside the gene matches. CDR3 size: 17 residues. The germline V gene has CDR1 LGHNA and CDR2 YNFKEQ.

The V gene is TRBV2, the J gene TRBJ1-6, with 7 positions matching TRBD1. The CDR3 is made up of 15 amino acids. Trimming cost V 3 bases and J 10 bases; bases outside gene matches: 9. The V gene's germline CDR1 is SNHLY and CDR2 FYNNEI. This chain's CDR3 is CASSEDRQARSPLHF. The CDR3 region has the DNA TGTGCCAGCAGTGAGGACAGGCAGGCTCGGTCACCCCTCCACTTT. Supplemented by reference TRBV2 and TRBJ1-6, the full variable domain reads EPEVTQTPSHQVTQMGQEVILRCVPISNHLYFYWYRQILGQKVEFLVSFYNNEISEKSEIFDDQFSVERPDGSNFTLKIRSTKLEDSAMYFCASSEDRQARSPLHFGNGTRLTVT.

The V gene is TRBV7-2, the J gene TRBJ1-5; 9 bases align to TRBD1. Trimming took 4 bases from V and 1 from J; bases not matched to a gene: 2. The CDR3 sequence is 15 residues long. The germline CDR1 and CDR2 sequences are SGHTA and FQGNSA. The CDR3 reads CASSSDRGSNQPQHF. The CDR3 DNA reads TGTGCCAGCAGCTCCGACAGGGGGAGCAATCAGCCCCAGCATTTT.

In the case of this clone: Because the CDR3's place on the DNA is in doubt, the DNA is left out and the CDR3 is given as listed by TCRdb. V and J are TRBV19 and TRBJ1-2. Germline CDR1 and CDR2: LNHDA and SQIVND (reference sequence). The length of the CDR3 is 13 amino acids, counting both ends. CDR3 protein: CASTPSVNYGYTF.

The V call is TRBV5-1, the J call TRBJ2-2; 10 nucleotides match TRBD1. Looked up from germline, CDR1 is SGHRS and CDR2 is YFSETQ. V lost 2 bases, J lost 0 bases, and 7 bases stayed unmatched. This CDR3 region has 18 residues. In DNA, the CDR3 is TGCGCCAGCAGCTTCACGGGACAGGGGACTTCGAACACCGGGGAGCTGTTTTTT. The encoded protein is CASSFTGQGTSNTGELFF.

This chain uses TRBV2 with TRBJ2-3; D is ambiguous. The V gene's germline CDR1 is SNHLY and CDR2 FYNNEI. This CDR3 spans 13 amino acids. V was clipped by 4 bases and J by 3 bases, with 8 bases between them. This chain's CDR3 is CASSVSLTDTQYF. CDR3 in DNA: TGTGCCAGCAGTGTTTCACTGACAGATACGCAGTATTTT.

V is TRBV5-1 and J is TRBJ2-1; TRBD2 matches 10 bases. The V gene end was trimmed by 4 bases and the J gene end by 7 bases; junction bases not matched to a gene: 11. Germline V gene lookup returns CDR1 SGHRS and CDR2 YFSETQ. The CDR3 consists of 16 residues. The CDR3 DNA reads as TGCGCCAGCAGCCTCCCCAGCGGGAGGGCAGGGAATGAGCAGTTCTTC. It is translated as CASSLPSGRAGNEQFF.

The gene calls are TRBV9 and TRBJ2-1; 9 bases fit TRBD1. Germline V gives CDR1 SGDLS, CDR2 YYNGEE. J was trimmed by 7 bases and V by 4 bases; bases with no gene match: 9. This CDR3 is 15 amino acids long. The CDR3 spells CASSPRDREGNEQFF. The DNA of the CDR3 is TGTGCCAGCAGCCCCCGGGACAGGGAAGGAAATGAGCAGTTCTTC.

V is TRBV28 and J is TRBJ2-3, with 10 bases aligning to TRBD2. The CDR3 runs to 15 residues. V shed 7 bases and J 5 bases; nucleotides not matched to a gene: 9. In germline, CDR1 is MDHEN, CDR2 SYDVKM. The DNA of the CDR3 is TGTGCCAGCACCCTGGCTAGCGGGAGTGGAGATACGCAGTATTTT. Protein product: CASTLASGSGDTQYF.

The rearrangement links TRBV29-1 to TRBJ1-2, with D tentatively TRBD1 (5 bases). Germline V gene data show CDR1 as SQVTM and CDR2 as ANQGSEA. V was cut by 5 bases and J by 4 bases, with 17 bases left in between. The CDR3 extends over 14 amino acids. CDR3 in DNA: TGCAGCGTTAACGCGGGGGGGAAGATCTATGGCTACACCTTC. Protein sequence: CSVNAGGKIYGYTF.

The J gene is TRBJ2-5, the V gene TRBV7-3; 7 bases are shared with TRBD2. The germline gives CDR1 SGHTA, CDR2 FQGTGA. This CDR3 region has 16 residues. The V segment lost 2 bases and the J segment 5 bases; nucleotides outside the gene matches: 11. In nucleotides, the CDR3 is TGTGCCAGCAGCTTACAGGCTAGCGGAGGTCGGGAGACCCAGTACTTC. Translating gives CASSLQASGGRETQYF.

CDR3: CATYGGGSVRKNIQYF. The CDR3 nucleotides read TGTGCCACCTATGGGGGGGGCTCGGTCCGTAAAAACATTCAGTACTTC. The rearrangement uses TRBV21-1 and TRBJ2-4; TRBD2 was called by the table and not checked on the DNA. TRBV21-1 is classified as a pseudogene. The CDR3 covers 16 residues.

CDR3 loop: CASQRAYSSYNEQFF. The CDR3 region has the DNA TGTGCTAGCCAGCGGGCATATAGCTCCTACAATGAGCAGTTCTTC. The V call is TRBV12-5, the J call TRBJ2-1, with D tentatively TRBD2 (6 bases). Germline-derived CDR1 and CDR2 are LGHNT and FRNRAP. The V and J ends lost 9 bases and 0 bases respectively, with 15 bases between them. The CDR3 runs 15 residues.

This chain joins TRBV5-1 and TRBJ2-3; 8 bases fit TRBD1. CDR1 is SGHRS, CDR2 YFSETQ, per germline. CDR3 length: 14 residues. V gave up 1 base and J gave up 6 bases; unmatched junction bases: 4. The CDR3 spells CASSLWTGSDTQYF. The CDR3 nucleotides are TGCGCCAGCAGCTTGTGGACAGGGTCGGATACGCAGTATTTT. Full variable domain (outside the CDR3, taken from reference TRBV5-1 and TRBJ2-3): KAGVTQTPRYLIKTRGQQVTLSCSPISGHRSVSWYQQTPGQGLQFLFEYFSETQRNKGNFPGRFSGRQFSNSRSEMNVSTLELGDSALYLCASSLWTGSDTQYFGPGTRLTVL.

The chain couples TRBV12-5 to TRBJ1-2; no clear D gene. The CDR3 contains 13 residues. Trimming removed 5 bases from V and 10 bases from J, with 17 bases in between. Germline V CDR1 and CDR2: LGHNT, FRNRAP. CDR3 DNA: TGTGCTAGTGGTCTCGGAGGGCCGTTGGACTACACCTTC. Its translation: CASGLGGPLDYTF.

CDR3 in amino acids: CASSVNSGAGNEQFF. The CDR3 region has the DNA TGTGCCAGCAGCGTTAATAGCGGGGCTGGCAATGAGCAGTTCTTC. The rearrangement uses TRBV9 and TRBJ2-1; the match to TRBD2 covers 8 bases. Trimming at V came to 2 bases and at J to 6 bases, leaving 7 bases not matched to a gene. The germline gives CDR1 SGDLS, CDR2 YYNGEE. CDR3 length: 15 amino acids.

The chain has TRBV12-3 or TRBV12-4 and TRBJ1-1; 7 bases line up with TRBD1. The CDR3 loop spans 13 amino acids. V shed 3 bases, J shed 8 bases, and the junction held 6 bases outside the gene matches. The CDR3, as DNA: TGTGCCAGCAGTTTTCCCGGGACAGACGAAGCTTTCTTT. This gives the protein CASSFPGTDEAFF.

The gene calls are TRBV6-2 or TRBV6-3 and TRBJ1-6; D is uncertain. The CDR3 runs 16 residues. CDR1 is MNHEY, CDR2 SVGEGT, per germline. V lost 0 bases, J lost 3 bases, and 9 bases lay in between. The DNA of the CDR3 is TGTGCCAGCAGTTACTCCGGCCTAGACTATAATTCACCCCTCCACTTT. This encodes CASSYSGLDYNSPLHF.